The 10 T cell receptor beta chains given below trace back to one sample, sequenced in a study of OX40 agonist ivuxolimab in advanced cancers. The protocol was immunoSEQ multiplex PCR, while the TCRdb copy is restricted to in-frame clones and leaves out a portion. The sample yields 95,000 or so clones, about 85% seen once. The sequenced sample was CD4+ or CD8+ T cells sorted from blood, obtained in a trial of the OX40 agonist ivuxolimab. The receptors were gathered from an adult with an advanced solid tumor such as melanoma, head and neck, liver or kidney cancer.

J is TRBJ2-5 and V is TRBV7-8, with a tentative D call TRBD1 (6 bases). Germline lookup yields CDR1 SGHVS and CDR2 FQNEAQ. V was shortened by 8 bases and J by 1 base, with 14 bases between the two germline ends. The CDR3 is made up of 14 amino acids. The CDR3 DNA follows: TGTGCCAGCCGAAGGACAGAGAGCCAAGAGACCCAGTACTTC. This codes for CASRRTESQETQYF. Together with reference TRBV7-8 and TRBJ2-5, the CDR3 gives the full variable domain: GAGVSQSPRYKVAKRGQDVALRCDPISGHVSLFWYQQALGQGPEFLTYFQNEAQLDKSGLPSDRFFAERPEGSVSTLKIQRTQQEDSAVYLCASRRTESQETQYFGPGTRLLVL.

V and J are TRBV6-5 and TRBJ1-1, with D possibly matching TRBD1 (6 bases). The germline V and J ends were trimmed by 6 bases and 4 bases, with 15 bases remaining between them. Germline-derived CDR1 and CDR2 are MNHEY and SVGAGI. This CDR3 contains 14 residues. In DNA, the CDR3 is TGTGCCAGCAGGGCCCGGGACACCGGCACTGAAGCTTTCTTT. It translates to CASRARDTGTEAFF.

This rearrangement joins TRBV2 to TRBJ2-2; D unresolved. CDR3 length: 14 residues. Germline lookup yields CDR1 SNHLY and CDR2 FYNNEI. Deletions cut 7 bases from V and 2 bases from J, with 11 bases between. This CDR3 is CASTLPENTGELFF. The CDR3 DNA reads TGTGCCAGCACTCTACCTGAAAACACCGGGGAGCTGTTTTTT.

The chain combines TRBV10-3 with TRBJ2-7; 12 positions match TRBD2. Trimming removed 11 bases from V and 5 bases from J; junction bases left unmatched: 7. The germline CDR1 and CDR2 sequences are ENHRY and SYGVKD. CDR3 length: 13 amino acids. The CDR3 DNA reads as TGTGCCGCGGCGTCTAGCGGGAGGGACGAGCAGTACTTC. Protein sequence: CAAASSGRDEQYF.

The rearrangement joins TRBV19 to TRBJ2-3; D ambiguous. Trimming removed 8 bases at V and 1 base at J, with 13 bases between. In germline, CDR1 is LNHDA, CDR2 SQIVND (reference sequence). This CDR3 spans 14 amino acids. CDR3: CASGVLAGTDTQYF. The CDR3 bases are TGTGCCAGTGGGGTCCTGGCGGGCACAGATACGCAGTATTTT.

The rearrangement uses TRBV9 and TRBJ2-1, with 10 nucleotides matching TRBD2. This CDR3 region has 17 residues. The germline V gene encodes CDR1 SGDLS and CDR2 YYNGEE. J lost 0 bases, V lost 1 base, and 4 bases had no gene match. DNA of the CDR3: TGTGCCAGCAGCGTAAGACTAGCGGGCGTCTCCTACAATGAGCAGTTCTTC. Its protein product is CASSVRLAGVSYNEQFF.

Ten or more counts support this clone. This chain joins TRBV11-3 and TRBJ2-7, with D tentatively TRBD2 (5 bases). Trimming removed 5 bases at V and 7 bases at J, with 18 bases between. CDR1 and CDR2 from the germline V gene are SGHNT and YENEEA. The CDR3 spans 14 residues. CDR3 DNA sequence: TGTGCCAGCAGCCCCCCGGAAGGGCCGGGGGAGCAGTACTTC. Amino acids: CASSPPEGPGEQYF.

The chain has TRBV5-1 and TRBJ1-2, with a possible D match to TRBD1 (6 bases). CDR1 and CDR2 (germline): SGHRS, YFSETQ. V dropped 1 base and J dropped 4 bases, with 17 bases sitting between them. The CDR3 runs 16 residues. CDR3 nucleotides: TGCGCCAGCAGCTTGACCGCCTTCAGGGGTAGCTATGGCTACACCTTC. Translated: CASSLTAFRGSYGYTF.

In this sample, this clone turned up a few times. Germline is not matched at one junction end, which may reflect a read error. The chain joins TRBV7-7 to TRBJ2-5; 8 nucleotides agree with TRBD2. Germline V gene data show CDR1 as SSHAT and CDR2 as FNYEAQ (reference sequence). The CDR3 sequence is 15 residues long. In DNA form, the CDR3 reads TGTGCTAGCAGCCCCGGAGCGGGAGAGGGGGAGACCCAGTACTTC. It yields the protein CASSPGAGEGETQYF. The variable domain in full, with the rest retrieved from reference TRBV7-7 and TRBJ2-5, is GAGVSQSPRYKVTKRGQDVTLRCDPISSHATLYWYQQALGQGPEFLTYFNYEAQPDKSGLPSDRFSAERPEGSISTLTIQRTEQRDSAMYRCASSPGAGEGETQYFGPGTRLLVL.

V is TRBV19 and J is TRBJ2-7; no clear D gene. The CDR3 has 16 residues. Germline V gene data show CDR1 as LNHDA and CDR2 as SQIVND (reference sequence). Trimming removed 4 bases from V and 0 bases from J, with 16 bases in between. CDR3 region: CASSSPFTKDSYEQYF. The CDR3, as DNA: TGTGCCAGTAGTAGTCCCTTTACTAAAGACTCCTACGAGCAGTACTTC.